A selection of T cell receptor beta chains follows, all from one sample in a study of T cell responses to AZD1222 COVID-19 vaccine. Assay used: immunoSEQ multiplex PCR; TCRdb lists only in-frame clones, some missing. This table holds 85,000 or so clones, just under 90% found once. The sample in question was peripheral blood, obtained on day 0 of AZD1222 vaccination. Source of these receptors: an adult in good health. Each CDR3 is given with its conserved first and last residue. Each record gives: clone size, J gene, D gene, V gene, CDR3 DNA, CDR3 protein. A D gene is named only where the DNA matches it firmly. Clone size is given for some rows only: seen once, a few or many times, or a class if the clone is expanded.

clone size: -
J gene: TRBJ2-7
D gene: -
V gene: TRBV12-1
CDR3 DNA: TGTGCCAGCAAGCGACGACACATCTACGAGCAGTACTTC
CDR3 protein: CASKRRHIYEQYF

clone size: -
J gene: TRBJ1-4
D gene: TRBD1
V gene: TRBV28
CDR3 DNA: TGTGCCAGCGGGCAGGGGGGAGCAACTAATGAAAAACTGTTTTTT
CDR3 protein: CASGQGGATNEKLFF

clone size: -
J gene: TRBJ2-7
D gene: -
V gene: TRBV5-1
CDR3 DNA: TGCGCCAGCAGCTTGGAGGCAGGGTTTCGCGAGCAGTACTTC
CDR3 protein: CASSLEAGFREQYF

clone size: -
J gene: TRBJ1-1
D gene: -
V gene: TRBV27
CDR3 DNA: TGTGCCAGCAGTCTAGGGACCCCTTTGAACACTGAAGCTTTCTTT
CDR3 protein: CASSLGTPLNTEAFF

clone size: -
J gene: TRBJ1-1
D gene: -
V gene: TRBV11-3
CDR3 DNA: TGTGCCAGCAGCTTATCATCGGGCGAAGCTTTCTTT
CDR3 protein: CASSLSSGEAFF

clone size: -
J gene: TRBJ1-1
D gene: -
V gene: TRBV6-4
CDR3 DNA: TGTGCCAGCAGTGTTGAGGCGGGGGGCGGTTTGACTGAAGCTTTCTTT
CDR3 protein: CASSVEAGGGLTEAFF

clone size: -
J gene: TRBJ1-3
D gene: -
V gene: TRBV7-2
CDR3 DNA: TGTGCCAGCAGCCCCGTTAGCGTCGGGGGTGAAGGAAACACCATATATTTT
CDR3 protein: CASSPVSVGGEGNTIYF

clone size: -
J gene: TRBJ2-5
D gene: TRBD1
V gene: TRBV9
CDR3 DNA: TGTGCCAGCAGCGGGACAGGGAGAGAGACCCAGTACTTC
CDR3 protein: CASSGTGRETQYF

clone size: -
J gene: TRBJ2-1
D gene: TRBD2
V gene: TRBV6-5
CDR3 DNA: TGTGCCAGCAGCCCACTAGCGGGGGGGCCTAATGAGCAGTTCTTC
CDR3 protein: CASSPLAGGPNEQFF

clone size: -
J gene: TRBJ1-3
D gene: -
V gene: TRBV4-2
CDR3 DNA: TGTGCCAGCAGCCAAGATCGGTGGGGGCGGGGATCTACTGGAAACACCATATATTTT
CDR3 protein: CASSQDRWGRGSTGNTIYF

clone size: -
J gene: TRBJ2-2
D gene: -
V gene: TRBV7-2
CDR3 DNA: TGTGCCAGCACCCCTCGGTACGGGAGAAACACCGGGGAGCTGTTTTTT
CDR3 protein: CASTPRYGRNTGELFF

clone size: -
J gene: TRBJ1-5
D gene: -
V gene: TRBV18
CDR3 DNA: TGTGCCAGCTCACCAGTATCAGGGTTCAATCAGCCCCAGCATTTT
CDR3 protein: CASSPVSGFNQPQHF

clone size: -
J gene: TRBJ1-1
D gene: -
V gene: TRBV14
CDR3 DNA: TGTGCCAGCAGCCGCGCCACTGAAGCTTTCTTT
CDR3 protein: CASSRATEAFF

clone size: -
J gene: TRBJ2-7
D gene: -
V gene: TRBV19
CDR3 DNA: TGTGCCAGTAGTATTCAGGGTAGAGGCACCTACGAGCAGTACTTC
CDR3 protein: CASSIQGRGTYEQYF

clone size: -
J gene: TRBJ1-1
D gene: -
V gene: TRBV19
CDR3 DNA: TGTGCCAGTAGTATCCTCTCCTCGACAGCTTCGAACACTGAAGCTTTCTTT
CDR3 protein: CASSILSSTASNTEAFF

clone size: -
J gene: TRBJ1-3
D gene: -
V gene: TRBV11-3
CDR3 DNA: TGTGCCAGCAGCTTCGGACAACCTGGAAACACCATATATTTT
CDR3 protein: CASSFGQPGNTIYF

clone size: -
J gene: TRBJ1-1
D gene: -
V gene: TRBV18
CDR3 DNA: TGTGCCAGCTCACCAGCCAGTTCGAACACTGAAGCTTTCTTT
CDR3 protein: CASSPASSNTEAFF

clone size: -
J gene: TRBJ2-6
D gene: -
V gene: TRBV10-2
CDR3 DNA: TGCGCCAGCATTGGGGTGGGCGGGGCCAACGTCCTGACTTTC
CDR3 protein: CASIGVGGANVLTF

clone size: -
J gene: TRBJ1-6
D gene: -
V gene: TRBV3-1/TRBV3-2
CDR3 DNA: TGTGCCAGCAGCCATAGGAGTCAGGATTCACCCCTCCACTTT
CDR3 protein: CASSHRSQDSPLHF

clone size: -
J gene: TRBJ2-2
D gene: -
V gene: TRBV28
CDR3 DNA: TGTGCCAGCAGTTCTATAACGTTGGGGGTAGAGAACACCGGGGAGCTGTTTTTT
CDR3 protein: CASSSITLGVENTGELFF

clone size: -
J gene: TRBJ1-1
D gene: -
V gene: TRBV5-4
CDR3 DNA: TGTGCCAGCAGCCCCGGTGGGAATCTGAACACTGAAGCTTTCTTT
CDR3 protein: CASSPGGNLNTEAFF

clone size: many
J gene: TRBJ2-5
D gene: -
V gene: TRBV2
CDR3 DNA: TGTGCCAGCAGTGAGCTCAAGCAGGGGTGGAAGACCCAGTACTTC
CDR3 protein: CASSELKQGWKTQYF

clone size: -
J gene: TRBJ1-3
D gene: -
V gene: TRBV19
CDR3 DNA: TGTGCCAGTAGTTTCCTCATGTCGGGGCCAGGTGGAAACACCATATATTTT
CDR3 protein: CASSFLMSGPGGNTIYF

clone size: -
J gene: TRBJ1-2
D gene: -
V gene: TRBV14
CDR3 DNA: TGTGCCAGCAGCCAAGCACGAAACAGGAAATTCTATGGCTACACCTTC
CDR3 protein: CASSQARNRKFYGYTF

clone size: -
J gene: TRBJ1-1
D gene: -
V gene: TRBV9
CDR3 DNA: TGTGCCAGCAGCGTAGAAGATAGGGGCACTGAAGCTTTCTTT
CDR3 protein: CASSVEDRGTEAFF

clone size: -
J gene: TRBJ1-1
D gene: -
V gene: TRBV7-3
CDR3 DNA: TGTGCCAGCAGCTTAAACCGGGTAACTGAAGCTTTCTTT
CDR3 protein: CASSLNRVTEAFF